What follows is one T cell receptor beta chain and its context. Its cognate antigen is unknown. This sample was taken from a study of CD8 T cells in ankylosing spondylitis. Study-wide findings and caveats: Relatively scarce in peripheral blood, disease-linked clones were CD8+. Blood of patients with ankylosing spondylitis appeared to be characterized by a TCR beta motif of eight highly homologous variants. Matched ankylosing spondylitis synovial fluid reportedly showed significant enrichment of disease-linked clones.

Germline V CDR1 and CDR2: LGHNA, YSLEER. With 0 bases clipped from V and 9 bases from J, the junction kept 3 bases outside the gene matches. The CDR3 is 13 residues long. With molecular barcodes, quantitative 5'-RACE was used to make the TCR beta libraries. Using its own MiXCR run on the 5' RACE reads, TCRdb lists one record per CDR3 protein. The sample yields some 840,000 distinct CDR3 sequences, about 10% seen once. The chain links TRBV4-3 to TRBJ2-7; 9 bases align to TRBD1. Material for sequencing was blood, either unsorted or a sorted T cell fraction (not recorded which). The receptor was isolated from a male donor with ankylosing spondylitis. For the CDR3, the DNA is TGCGCCAGCAGCCAAGATACAGGGGGCGTGCAGTACTTC. It codes for CASSQDTGGVQYF.